These T cell receptor beta chains were read from a single sample in a study of OX40 agonist ivuxolimab in advanced cancers. TCRdb keeps only in-frame clones here, not all; method: immunoSEQ multiplex PCR. This repertoire shows 80,000 or so clones, 84% found once; its top ten account for about 7%. The sample here was CD4+ or CD8+ T cells sorted from blood, taken in a trial of the OX40 agonist ivuxolimab. The source is an adult with an advanced solid tumor such as melanoma, head and neck, liver or kidney cancer. Both conserved end residues are part of each CDR3. D genes are given only for firm matches. A row's size may be missing; if present it is once, few, many or a size class.

TGTGCCATCACCAACACAGACCCAGGTGGGAACACCGGGGAGCTGTTTTTT	CAITNTDPGGNTGELFF	NA	TRBV10-3	TRBJ2-2	NA
TGTGCCAGCAGCTCCCTCTACGAGCAGTACTTC	CASSSLYEQYF	NA	TRBV7-2	TRBJ2-7	NA
TGTGCCAGCAGCGAGCTAGGATGGTCCAGCGAAGCTTTCTTT	CASSELGWSSEAFF	NA	TRBV7-2	TRBJ1-1	NA
TGCGCCAGCAGCACCACGGGAGGGAGATCCTACGAGCAGTACTTC	CASSTTGGRSYEQYF	few	TRBV5-1	TRBJ2-7	TRBD2
TGTGCCAGCAGCTCCGGACAGGGCAGCGGGACCCAGTACTTC	CASSSGQGSGTQYF	NA	TRBV6-5	TRBJ2-5	TRBD1
TGTGCCAGCAGCTGGTCCCGATCCTCCTACAATGAGCAGTTCTTC	CASSWSRSSYNEQFF	NA	TRBV7-9	TRBJ2-1	NA
TGTGCCAGCAGCGCCCGGGACAGAGGATACGAGCAGTACTTC	CASSARDRGYEQYF	NA	TRBV7-9	TRBJ2-7	TRBD1
TGCAGCGTTGATGTTGTAGGGACTTCAGACGAGCAGTACTTC	CSVDVVGTSDEQYF	NA	TRBV29-1	TRBJ2-7	NA
TGTGCCAGCAGCTTACCGTTAGCGGGAGGGTTAAAGAATGAGCAGTTCTTC	CASSLPLAGGLKNEQFF	NA	TRBV7-8	TRBJ2-1	TRBD2
TGTGCCAGCAGCCTCCAGGGGAACACCGGGGAGCTGTTTTTT	CASSLQGNTGELFF	NA	TRBV9	TRBJ2-2	NA
TGTGCCAGCAGCCTAACAGGGGAGAGGACTGAAGCTTTCTTT	CASSLTGERTEAFF	NA	TRBV5-6	TRBJ1-1	TRBD1
TGTGCCAGCAGTGTTAGGTCGGGGGTGGAGGGCTACGAGCAGTACTTC	CASSVRSGVEGYEQYF	NA	TRBV6-1	TRBJ2-7	NA
TGTGCCAGCTCACCAAACAGGGCCGAGAACACTGAAGCTTTCTTT	CASSPNRAENTEAFF	NA	TRBV18	TRBJ1-1	NA
TGTGCCAGCAGTTTCTGGACAGGGGCAAACACTGAAGCTTTCTTT	CASSFWTGANTEAFF	once	TRBV5-4	TRBJ1-1	TRBD1
TGTGCCAGCAGCTTATATCGGGATCTGACTTTC	CASSLYRDLTF	NA	TRBV7-3	TRBJ2-6	NA
TGTGCCAGCAGCTTAGCCTCCTCGGCGGAGATCTATGGCTACACCTTC	CASSLASSAEIYGYTF	NA	TRBV7-2	TRBJ1-2	NA
TGTGCCAGCAGCCCTGAGGGGGGGTCAGATACGCAGTATTTT	CASSPEGGSDTQYF	NA	TRBV7-6	TRBJ2-3	NA
TGCGCCAGCAGCGTAGCGGGAAACTCCTACAATGAGCAGTTCTTC	CASSVAGNSYNEQFF	NA	TRBV5-1	TRBJ2-1	TRBD2
TGTGCTAGTGGTTCGGGACAGGGGAAAGAGACCCAGTACTTC	CASGSGQGKETQYF	NA	TRBV12-5	TRBJ2-5	TRBD1
TGCGCCAGCAGCCAACTAGCGGGGGGTGAAAATGAGCAGTTCTTC	CASSQLAGGENEQFF	NA	TRBV4-3	TRBJ2-1	TRBD2
TGTGCCAGCAGTTACTCAGGGGCAGGGCGTGGCCATTTT	CASSYSGAGRGHF	NA	TRBV6-6	TRBJ1-5	NA
TGTGCCAGCAGCCTACGGACGGAAGAGACCCAGTACTTC	CASSLRTEETQYF	NA	TRBV4-2	TRBJ2-5	NA
TGCGCCAGCAGCTTGGCCGGACTAGCGGGAGAGGAGCAGTTCTTC	CASSLAGLAGEEQFF	NA	TRBV5-1	TRBJ2-1	TRBD2
TGTGCCACCCAGACAGGGGGCGGTCAGCCCCAGCATTTT	CATQTGGGQPQHF	NA	TRBV6-6	TRBJ1-5	TRBD1
TGTGCCAGCACCGTTACTCCAGCGGGCTCTTTCTACGAGCAGTACTTC	CASTVTPAGSFYEQYF	NA	TRBV21-1	TRBJ2-7	NA
TGTGCCAGCAGTCCCCCGGGGCTTCAGCCCCAGCATTTT	CASSPPGLQPQHF	NA	TRBV6-1	TRBJ1-5	NA
TGTGCCAGCAGCAAAGGCGCAGGGTCCAATGAGCAGTTCTTC	CASSKGAGSNEQFF	NA	TRBV21-1	TRBJ2-1	NA
TGTGCCAGCAGCCAAGATAGGGACTTCCTCTACGAGCAGTACTTC	CASSQDRDFLYEQYF	NA	TRBV4-2	TRBJ2-7	NA
TGTGCCAGCAGTACGGCAGGACAGGGTGGACCTGAAGCTTTCTTT	CASSTAGQGGPEAFF	NA	TRBV28	TRBJ1-1	TRBD1
TGCGCCAGCAGCTTGGGGGCCGGGGATCTAGAGAACACTGAAGCTTTCTTT	CASSLGAGDLENTEAFF	NA	TRBV5-1	TRBJ1-1	NA
TGTGCCAGCAGCCAAGTAGGGGCCGGTCAATACGAGCAGTACTTC	CASSQVGAGQYEQYF	NA	TRBV14	TRBJ2-7	NA
TGTGCCAGCGGCGGGGGGGCTGGTTCACCCCTCCACTTT	CASGGGAGSPLHF	NA	TRBV28	TRBJ1-6	NA
TGCAGCGTTGCAGGGACTAGCGGTTACACAGATACGCAGTATTTT	CSVAGTSGYTDTQYF	NA	TRBV29-1	TRBJ2-3	TRBD2
TGTGCCAGCAGTTCCAGCGAAAGGAGCTCCTACAATGAGCAGTTCTTC	CASSSSERSSYNEQFF	NA	TRBV6-5	TRBJ2-1	NA
TGTGCCAGCAGTGGCCCGGGACTCGCCAACACCGGGGAGCTGTTTTTT	CASSGPGLANTGELFF	few	TRBV25-1	TRBJ2-2	NA
TGTGCCAGCAGAAGGACAGACCCCTACAATGAGCAGTTCTTC	CASRRTDPYNEQFF	few	TRBV28	TRBJ2-1	NA
TGTGCCAGCAGCCCATGGCGGACAGGGGGCAATCAGCCCCAGCATTTT	CASSPWRTGGNQPQHF	NA	TRBV6-6	TRBJ1-5	TRBD1
TGTGCCTGGAGTGCGGGTCACAATAATTCACCCCTCCACTTT	CAWSAGHNNSPLHF	NA	TRBV30	TRBJ1-6	NA
TGTGCCAGCAGTTTCGGGACAGGGATTGAGCAGTACTTC	CASSFGTGIEQYF	NA	TRBV6-6	TRBJ2-7	TRBD1
TGTGCCAGCAGTTTAAAGCCGGCAGAAGCTTTCTTT	CASSLKPAEAFF	NA	TRBV28	TRBJ1-1	NA
TGCAGCGTTGTGGGCGGGGGAGGGATGTTCTATGGCTACACCTTC	CSVVGGGGMFYGYTF	few	TRBV29-1	TRBJ1-2	NA
TGTGCCAGCAGCTTAGTCGGGGATCAGCCCCAGCATTTT	CASSLVGDQPQHF	once	TRBV11-1	TRBJ1-5	NA
TGTGCCGTGGGGGAGGGAACTGAAGCTTTCTTT	CAVGEGTEAFF	NA	TRBV7-7	TRBJ1-1	NA
TGTGCCAGCAGTAAGGACAGGGTAACAGATACGCAGTATTTT	CASSKDRVTDTQYF	NA	TRBV2	TRBJ2-3	TRBD1